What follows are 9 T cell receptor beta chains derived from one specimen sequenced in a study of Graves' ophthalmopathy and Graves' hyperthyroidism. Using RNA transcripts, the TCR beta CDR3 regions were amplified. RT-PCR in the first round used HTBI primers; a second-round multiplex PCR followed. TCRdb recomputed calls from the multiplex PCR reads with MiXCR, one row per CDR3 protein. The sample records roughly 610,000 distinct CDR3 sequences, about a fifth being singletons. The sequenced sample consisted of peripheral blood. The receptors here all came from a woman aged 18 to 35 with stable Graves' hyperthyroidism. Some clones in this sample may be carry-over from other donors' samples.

The CDR3 loop reads CASRSGTGQETQYF. CDR3 nucleotides: TGTGCCAGCAGATCCGGGACAGGGCAGGAGACCCAGTACTTC. J is TRBJ2-5 and V is TRBV12-3 or TRBV12-4, with 9 bases identical to TRBD1. The CDR3 sequence is 14 residues long. Losses at the gene ends were 6 bases for V and 5 bases for J; bases not matched to a gene: 7.

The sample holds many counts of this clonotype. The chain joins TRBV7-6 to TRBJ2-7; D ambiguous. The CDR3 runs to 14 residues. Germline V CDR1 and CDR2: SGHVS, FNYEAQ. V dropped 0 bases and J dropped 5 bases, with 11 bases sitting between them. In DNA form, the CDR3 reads TGTGCCAGCAGCTTAGCTGCACCCCGCCACGAGCAGTACTTC. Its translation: CASSLAAPRHEQYF.

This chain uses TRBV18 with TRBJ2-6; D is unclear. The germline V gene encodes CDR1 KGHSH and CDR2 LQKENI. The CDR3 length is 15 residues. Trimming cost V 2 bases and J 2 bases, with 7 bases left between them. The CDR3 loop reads CASSPKSPGANVLTF. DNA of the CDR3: TGTGCCAGCTCACCAAAGTCCCCTGGGGCCAACGTCCTGACTTTC.

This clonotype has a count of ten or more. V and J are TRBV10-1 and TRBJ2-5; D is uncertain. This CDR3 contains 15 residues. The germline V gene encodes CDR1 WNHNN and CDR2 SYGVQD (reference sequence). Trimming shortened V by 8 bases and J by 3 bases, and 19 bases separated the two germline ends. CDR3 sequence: CASFMRKKGKETQYF. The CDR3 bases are TGCGCCAGCTTCATGAGAAAGAAAGGGAAAGAGACCCAGTACTTC.

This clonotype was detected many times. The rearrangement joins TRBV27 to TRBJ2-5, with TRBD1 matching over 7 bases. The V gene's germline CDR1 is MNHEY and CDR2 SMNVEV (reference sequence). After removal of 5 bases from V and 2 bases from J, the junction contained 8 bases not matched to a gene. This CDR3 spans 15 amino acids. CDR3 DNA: TGTGCCAGCAGTCTCCGGACAGGCTTTCAAGAGACCCAGTACTTC. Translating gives CASSLRTGFQETQYF.

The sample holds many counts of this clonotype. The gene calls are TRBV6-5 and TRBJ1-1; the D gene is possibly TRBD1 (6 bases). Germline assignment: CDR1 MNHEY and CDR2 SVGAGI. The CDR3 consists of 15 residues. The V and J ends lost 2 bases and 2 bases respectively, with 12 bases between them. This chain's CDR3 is CASSYIGTYNTEAFF. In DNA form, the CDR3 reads TGTGCCAGCAGTTACATCGGGACATACAACACTGAAGCTTTCTTT.

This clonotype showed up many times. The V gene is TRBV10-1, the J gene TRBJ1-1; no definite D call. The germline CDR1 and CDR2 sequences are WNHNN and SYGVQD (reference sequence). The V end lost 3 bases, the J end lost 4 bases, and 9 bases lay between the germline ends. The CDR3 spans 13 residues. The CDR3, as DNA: TGCGCCAGCAGTGAAGGTGGAAGCACTGAAGCTTTCTTT. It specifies CASSEGGSTEAFF.

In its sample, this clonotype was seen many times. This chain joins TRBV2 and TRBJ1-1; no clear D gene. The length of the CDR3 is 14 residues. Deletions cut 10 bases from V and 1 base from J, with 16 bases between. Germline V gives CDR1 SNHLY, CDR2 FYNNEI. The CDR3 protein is CATSWTGPNTEAFF. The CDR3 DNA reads TGTGCCACCTCCTGGACTGGACCGAACACTGAAGCTTTCTTT.

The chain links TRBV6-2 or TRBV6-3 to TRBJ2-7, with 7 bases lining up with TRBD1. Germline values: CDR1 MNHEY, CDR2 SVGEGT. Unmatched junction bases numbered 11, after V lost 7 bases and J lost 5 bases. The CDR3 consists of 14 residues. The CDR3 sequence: CASTLRQGFDEQYF. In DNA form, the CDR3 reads TGTGCCAGCACCCTCAGACAGGGTTTCGACGAGCAGTACTTC.